This T cell receptor beta chain was identified in a study of blood T cell repertoires in COVID-19 (dated by TCRdb to 2020 to 2021). Regarding the study in general: Recovered participants in ImmuneRACE Cohort 3 were defined as having two consecutive negative NP/OP PCR tests, clearance from a healthcare professional, or resolution of symptoms. The collaborator samples originated in the United States, Italy and Spain and spanned the acute and convalescent phases of COVID-19. The material from the prospective study consisted of cDNA or gDNA derived from T cells, B-cell-depleted T cells, or PBMCs. Deeply sampled blood TCRbeta repertoires from subjects exposed to, actively infected with, or recovered from COVID-19 were included in the dataset. A freely available public database, intended as a resource for researchers studying the immune response to SARS-CoV-2, is where the repertoires were released. Samples were obtained from the ongoing ImmuneRACE study (first 160 participants) and from over 1,000 subjects provided by 6 global collaborators. The sample metadata nearly always contained a de-identified subject ID, COVID-19 status, age in years and sex. Where available, HLA class I and class II types were obtained from metadata supplied by the sample provider rather than from assay-based typing. Overall study results and their limits: The amount of clinical and demographic metadata varied by source and participant and was provided uncurated.

TCRbeta CDR3 regions were amplified from genomic DNA using the immunoSEQ Assay, a bias-controlled multiplex PCR. On the study's bioinformatics: Within the assay, amplification of reference gene primers was used to estimate how many nucleated cells each sample contained. To quantify the absolute abundance of each unique TCRbeta CDR3 rearrangement, sequence reads were collapsed and filtered. Productive Simpson clonality was computed per sample as the square root of Simpson's diversity index over productive rearrangements. TCRdb obtained this table from immuneACCESS and retained in-frame rearrangements with V and J assigned. These tables miss some clones; where compared with another copy, unresolved V genes account for less than half of the shortfall, and the remainder is unexplained. V and J calls and clone size are as listed in that table; D and trimming were resolved from the DNA. This sample is represented by approximately 200,000 clones; around 90% of them were singletons. The ten largest account for around 7% of the sample.

Taken from cysteine to phenylalanine, the CDR3 has 12 residues. Just the 36-base CDR3 DNA is kept, in frame starting at base 1. V is clipped by 3 bases and J by 3 bases, and the sequence between their germline boundaries is 2 bases long. The CDR1 and CDR2 encoded by the germline V gene (reference sequence) are MNHEY and SMNVEV. This clone was detected once. Its antigen specificity is not known. Base qualities are not at hand, and no much larger clone is one base apart. In the prospective study, participants were 18 to 89 years old, resided in about two dozen geographic areas of the United States, and were enrolled through a virtual design. In the prospective study, participants were assigned to cohorts based on the clinical history participants reported in a screening survey and a study questionnaire. In the prospective study, mobile phlebotomists collected whole blood, serum and a nasopharyngeal or oropharyngeal swab from each participant. Additional blood draws and questionnaires over an approximately two-month period could optionally be provided by prospective study participants. Prospective study blood samples were shipped either frozen or at room temperature before DNA extraction.

The sequence was obtained from a man under 40 in a cohort exposed to, infected with or recovered from COVID-19 (not recorded which). Sequences were obtained from PBMCs or T cells enriched from blood (not recorded which). Recombination linked TRBV27 to TRBJ2-2, with the D gene not confidently named. The nucleotides read TGTGCCAGCAGTTTCTACACCGGGGAGCTGTTTTTT. The resulting protein is CASSFYTGELFF.